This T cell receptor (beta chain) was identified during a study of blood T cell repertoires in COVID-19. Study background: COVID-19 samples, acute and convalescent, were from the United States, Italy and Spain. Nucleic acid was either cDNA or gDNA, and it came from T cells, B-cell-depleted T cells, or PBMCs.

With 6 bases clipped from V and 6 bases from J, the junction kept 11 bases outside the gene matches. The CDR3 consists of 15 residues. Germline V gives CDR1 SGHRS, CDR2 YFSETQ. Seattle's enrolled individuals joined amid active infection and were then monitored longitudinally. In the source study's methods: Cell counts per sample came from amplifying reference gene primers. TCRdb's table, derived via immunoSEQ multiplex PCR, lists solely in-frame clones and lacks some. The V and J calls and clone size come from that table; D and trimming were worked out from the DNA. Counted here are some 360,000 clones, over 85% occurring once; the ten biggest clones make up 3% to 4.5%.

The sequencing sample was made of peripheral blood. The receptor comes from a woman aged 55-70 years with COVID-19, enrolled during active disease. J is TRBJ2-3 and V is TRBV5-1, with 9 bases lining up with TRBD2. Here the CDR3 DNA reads TGCGCCAGCATGGTAGCGGGGGCCTTCAGGGATACGCAGTATTTT. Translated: CASMVAGAFRDTQYF.